This T cell receptor (beta chain) was captured in a study of T-cell memory formation after mild COVID-19. The study's findings and limits: The main location of contracting CD4+ clones was CM and EM, and that of contracting CD8+ clones was EMRA. CD4+ bias marked clones expanding day 15 to 37, unlike balanced contracting clones.

V shed 2 bases and J 8 bases; nucleotides not matched to a gene: 12. The CDR3 has 17 residues. Germline V gene data show CDR1 as KGHSH and CDR2 as LQKENI. This clonotype was seen a single time. Antigen unknown. TCRdb used MiXCR to reprocess the 5' RACE reads, holding one entry per CDR3 protein. The table records hundreds of thousands of distinct CDR3 sequences, over 15% of them present only once. The specimen sequenced was PBMCs or a T cell subset sorted from them (not recorded which). The TCR sequence derives from a man younger than 30 who had mild COVID-19 (a few samples of this study predate the infection). Cell type and time point are not known. The chain links TRBV18 to TRBJ1-2, with TRBD1 identical over 12 bases. CDR3 in DNA: TGTGCCAGCTCACCATCGGGGACCGGGACAGGGGGCTCGGGCTACACCTTC. Translation gives CASSPSGTGTGGSGYTF. Together with reference TRBV18 and TRBJ1-2, the CDR3 gives the full variable domain: NAGVMQNPRHLVRRRGQEARLRCSPMKGHSHVYWYRQLPEEGLKFMVYLQKENIIDESGMPKERFSAEFPKEGPSILRIQQVVRGDSAAYFCASSPSGTGTGGSGYTFGSGTRLTVV.